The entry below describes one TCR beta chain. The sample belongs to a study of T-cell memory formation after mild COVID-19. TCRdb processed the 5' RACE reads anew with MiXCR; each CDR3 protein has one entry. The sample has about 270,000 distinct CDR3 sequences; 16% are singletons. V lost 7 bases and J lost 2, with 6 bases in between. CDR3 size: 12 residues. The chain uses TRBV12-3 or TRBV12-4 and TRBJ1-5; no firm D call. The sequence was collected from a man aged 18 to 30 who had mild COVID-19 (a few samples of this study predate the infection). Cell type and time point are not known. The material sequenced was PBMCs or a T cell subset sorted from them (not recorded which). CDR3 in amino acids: CASTGGNQPQHF. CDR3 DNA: TGTGCCAGCACCGGAGGCAATCAGCCCCAGCATTTT.